This T cell receptor (beta chain) was recorded in a study of cytomegalovirus exposure and HLA in healthy donors. Vbeta (60) and Jbeta (13) primers were used in the PCR. This table comes from immunoSEQ multiplex PCR, and its TCRdb copy is limited to in-frame clones, with some not included. The repertoire has some 150,000 clones, 70% to 75% of them found once; the top ten carry around an eighth. This clone was counted only a few times. Its antigen is still unknown. Findings and limits, study-wide: Roughly even sequencing depth across donors was the assumption behind the presence/absence analyses.

The sample was PBMCs. The receptor was isolated from a human donor in good health.

In DNA, the CDR3 is TGCGCCAGCAGCTCCGGGACAGGGGGCAGGGAAAAACTGTTTTTT. Protein: CASSSGTGGREKLFF. The V gene is TRBV5-1, the J gene TRBJ1-4; 12 bases are a match to TRBD1. The CDR3 runs to 15 residues. Losses at the gene ends were 3 bases for V and 8 bases for J; bases not matched to a gene: 5. Germline V CDR1 and CDR2: SGHRS, YFSETQ. Full variable domain (missing parts from reference TRBV5-1 and TRBJ1-4): KAGVTQTPRYLIKTRGQQVTLSCSPISGHRSVSWYQQTPGQGLQFLFEYFSETQRNKGNFPGRFSGRQFSNSRSEMNVSTLELGDSALYLCASSSGTGGREKLFFGSGTQLSVL.